The entry below gives a single TCR beta chain sequence along with its context. Antigen: not known. The primer mix had 60 Vbeta and 13 Jbeta primers. The assay was immunoSEQ multiplex PCR, and TCRdb's table has in-frame clones only and misses some. Found here are about 160,000 clones, 75% to 80% of them singletons; the top ten hold approximately 0.89%. The sample belongs to a study of cytomegalovirus exposure and HLA in healthy donors. Looking at the study overall: An earlier analysis found some 100 million unique TCR beta sequences from 150 million to 200 million T cells. Overall study findings and caveats: Exclusion as indistinguishable affected some V segments, including TRBV6-2 and TRBV6-3. With high specificity and sensitivity, the classifier reportedly diagnosed cytomegalovirus status. In an earlier analysis, about 87% or about 30%: the productive usage of most TCR beta V segments.

The CDR3 is 15 amino acids. V shed 1 base and J shed 2 bases, with 12 bases lying between them. CDR1 and CDR2 (germline): SGHTA, FQGNSA. The TCR sequence derives from a woman in her fifties or sixties in good health and CMV-seropositive. V gene TRBV7-2 combines with J gene TRBJ2-7; D may be TRBD2 (6 bases). Sample: PBMCs. CDR3 nucleotides: TGTGCCAGCAGCTTAGTCAGCGGGCGGACCTACGAGCAGTACTTC. Translating it yields CASSLVSGRTYEQYF.